A selection of T cell receptor beta chains follows, all from one sample in a study of T cells after yellow fever vaccination. TCRdb ran MiXCR on the 5' RACE reads and lists one entry per CDR3 protein. Here the sample spans roughly 500,000 distinct CDR3 sequences, about a fifth being singletons. Sequenced here: PBMCs, sampled 15 days after the yellow fever booster vaccination. These receptors came from a man aged 25 to 40 who received the YFV17D yellow fever vaccine. The CDR3 runs from the conserved cysteine through the conserved F or W. Each record gives: clone size, J gene, V gene, D gene, CDR3 DNA, CDR3 protein. D genes are given only for firm matches. Only some rows state a clone size, as once, few, many or a class for expanded clones.

few TRBJ2-2 TRBV27 NA TGTGCCAGCAGTCGTAGGGGAATCGGGGAGCTGTTTTTT CASSRRGIGELFF
NA TRBJ2-7 TRBV28 NA TGTGCCAGCAGGCCACCTAAGCCACTTTACGAGCAGTACTTC CASRPPKPLYEQYF
few TRBJ2-2 TRBV10-2 TRBD1 TGCGCCAGCAGTGACGTGGGACAGGGAGGCACCGGGGAGCTGTTTTTT CASSDVGQGGTGELFF
many TRBJ2-3 TRBV7-2 NA TGTGCCAGCAGCTTTGGGACTCACACAGATACGCAGTATTTT CASSFGTHTDTQYF
NA TRBJ2-3 TRBV4-3 TRBD2 TGCGCCAGCAGCCAAGATTGGGCGCGGGAGACAGATACGCAGTATTTT CASSQDWARETDTQYF
few TRBJ2-5 TRBV5-1 NA TGCGCCAGCAGTTTGCCTCCAGAGACCCAGTACTTC CASSLPPETQYF
NA TRBJ2-2 TRBV6-1 NA TGTGCCAGCAGTCGCCAGGGACGAATCACCGGGGAGCTGTTTTTT CASSRQGRITGELFF
few TRBJ2-1 TRBV7-8 TRBD2 TGTGCCAGCAGCGGCCTAGCGGGAGGGCCACGGAATGAGCAGTTCTTC CASSGLAGGPRNEQFF
NA TRBJ1-1 TRBV10-3 NA TGTGCCATCAGTGAGGCAGGCCTGAACACTGAAGCTTTCTTT CAISEAGLNTEAFF
NA TRBJ2-1 TRBV29-1 TRBD2 TGCAGCTTCGTTGGTCTAGCGGGAGGGATACGAGGGTGGTATGAGCAGTTCTTC CSFVGLAGGIRGWYEQFF
NA TRBJ2-7 TRBV11-2 TRBD2 TGTGCCAGCAGCTTATCCTCCGGACTAGCGGGGCTCTACGAGCAGTACTTC CASSLSSGLAGLYEQYF
few TRBJ2-2 TRBV6-1 NA TGTGCCAGCAGTGTTAACCCCCGGGTCACCGGGGAGCTGTTTTTT CASSVNPRVTGELFF
few TRBJ2-7 TRBV12-3/TRBV12-4 TRBD2 TGTGCCAGCAGTCCACCGAGCGGGGCCTCCTACGAGCAGTACTTC CASSPPSGASYEQYF
NA TRBJ2-5 TRBV4-3 TRBD2 TGCGCCAGCAGCCAAGATCGTGGGACTAGCGGGAGGGGCCAAGAGACCCAGTACTTC CASSQDRGTSGRGQETQYF
few TRBJ2-1 TRBV7-9 TRBD2 TGTGCCAGCAGCTTGCTTACGTGGGGGACTAGCAATGAGCAGTTCTTC CASSLLTWGTSNEQFF
many TRBJ2-1 TRBV20-1 TRBD2 TGCAGTGCTAGAGACGGGACTAGCGGGAGGTTTCATGAGCAGTTCTTC CSARDGTSGRFHEQFF
NA TRBJ2-1 TRBV18 NA TGTGCCAGCTCAGCTTCTAATTGGGGGCAGTTCTTC CASSASNWGQFF
NA TRBJ2-5 TRBV20-1 TRBD2 TGCAGTGCTAGAGATTTTCTCGGGGGGATGGAGACCCAGTACTTC CSARDFLGGMETQYF
few TRBJ2-3 TRBV5-1 TRBD2 TGCGCCAGCAGCTTGAGCGGGAGTGCTACAGATACGCAGTATTTT CASSLSGSATDTQYF
NA TRBJ2-7 TRBV27 TRBD2 TGTGCCAGCAGTCGACGCCCCGGTCCGGGACTAGCGGACGAGCAGTACTTC CASSRRPGPGLADEQYF
NA TRBJ1-1 TRBV29-1 NA TGCAGCGTGGAACGGACCCCGGTGAACACTGAAGCTTTCTTT CSVERTPVNTEAFF
few TRBJ2-2 TRBV28 NA TGTGCCAGCAGTTTCCCCCCTTTGGTGGAGCTGTTTTTT CASSFPPLVELFF
few TRBJ2-4 TRBV24-1 NA TGTGCCACCAGCGGGCCGGATAGGAACATTCAGTACTTC CATSGPDRNIQYF
NA TRBJ2-7 TRBV20-1 NA TGCAGTGCTCGGAGGGGTGGGGTCTACGAGCAGTACTTC CSARRGGVYEQYF
few TRBJ2-3 TRBV6-5 TRBD2 TGTGCCAGCAGTTACCCCGGGACTAGCGGGAGGGCGGCGCAGTATTTT CASSYPGTSGRAAQYF
NA TRBJ2-4 TRBV7-9 TRBD2 TGTGCCAGCCGGGGGGGGGAGATTCAGTACTTC CASRGGEIQYF
few TRBJ2-5 TRBV20-1 NA TGCAGTGCCCGAAACGGCCGGGAGCGCAAGACCCAGTACTTC CSARNGRERKTQYF
NA TRBJ2-7 TRBV24-1 TRBD2 TGTGCCACCAGTGCCGCACTAGCGGGAGTGGACGAGCAGTACTTC CATSAALAGVDEQYF
NA TRBJ2-3 TRBV7-2 TRBD2 TGTGCCAGCAGGTCTGGACTAGCGGGCGACACGCAGTATTTT CASRSGLAGDTQYF